The 32 T cell receptor beta chains reported below all come from one sample, sequenced in a study of molecular identifiers for immune sequencing clone quantification. One entry per CDR3 protein results from TCRdb running MiXCR on the PCR reads. The sample holds around 470,000 distinct CDR3 sequences; 25% are singletons and the top ten take around 0.79%. Material for sequencing was naive CD8+ T cells from blood, with Jurkat cell RNA spiked in. As for subset: FACS-sorted CD8+CD4-CCR7+CD45RA+ naive T cells. The receptors were gathered from a human donor in good health. Some libraries in this study had Jurkat cell RNA spiked in.

Worth noting for this clonotype: A much larger clone lies a single base off, so this may be a read error. This chain connects TRBV7-9 to TRBJ1-1, with D perhaps TRBD1 (5 bases). In germline, CDR1 is SEHNR, CDR2 FQNEAQ (reference sequence). Deletions cut 4 bases from V and 3 bases from J, with 12 bases between. This CDR3 has 14 residues. CDR3 protein: CASSSSGRYTEAFF. DNA for the CDR3: TGTGCCAGCAGCTCATCAGGGAGGTACACTGAAGCTTTCTTT.

This clonotype was picked up a small number of times. At one of its ends the junction is not consistent with the germline gene, which may arise from a read error. The V gene is TRBV27, the J gene TRBJ1-1; D not certain. The CDR3 is made up of 12 amino acids. The germline V gene has CDR1 MNHEY and CDR2 SMNVEV (reference sequence). CDR3 sequence: CASSLKGSEALF. Written as DNA, the CDR3 is TGTGCCAGCAGTTTAAAGGGATCCGAAGCTCTCTTT.

This clonotype was observed at least ten times. The rearrangement uses TRBV6-5 and TRBJ2-1, with 10 bases fitting TRBD1. Germline V CDR1 and CDR2: MNHEY, SVGAGI. J was trimmed by 6 bases and V by 5 bases; bases with no gene match: 7. The CDR3 length is 15 residues. CDR3 bases: TGTGCCAGCAGTCCCGGGACAGGGGTTGGCAATGAGCAGTTCTTC. Protein sequence: CASSPGTGVGNEQFF.

V gene TRBV7-2 combines with J gene TRBJ2-1; TRBD2 might be the D (5 bases). This CDR3 is 13 amino acids long. The V gene's germline CDR1 is SGHTA and CDR2 FQGNSA. V shed 2 bases and J shed 9 bases, with 11 bases lying between them. The CDR3 DNA reads as TGTGCCAGCAGCTTATTGGTGGGGAGTGAGCAGTTCTTC. Translation gives CASSLLVGSEQFF. The variable domain in full, completed from reference TRBV7-2 and TRBJ2-1, reads GAGVSQSPSNKVTEKGKDVELRCDPISGHTALYWYRQSLGQGLEFLIYFQGNSAPDKSGLPSDRFSAERTGGSVSTLTIQRTQQEDSAVYLCASSLLVGSEQFFGPGTRLTVL.

With regard to this clonotype: One end of the junction fails to match germline, which may point to a read error. The rearrangement uses TRBV6-2 or TRBV6-3 and TRBJ2-1, with 7 bases matching TRBD1. This CDR3 spans 13 amino acids. Germline CDR1 reads MNHEY; CDR2 reads SVGEGT. CDR3 sequence: CACSRDRYNEQFF. The CDR3 DNA is TGTGCCTGCAGTCGGGACAGATACAATGAGCAGTTCTTC.

This clonotype was seen many times. V usage is TRBV12-3 or TRBV12-4 and J usage is TRBJ2-7, with D possibly being TRBD1 (6 bases). The CDR3 is made up of 13 amino acids. The germline V and J ends were trimmed by 8 bases and 6 bases, with 17 bases remaining between them. Here the CDR3 reads CASPFAGESEQYF. Here the CDR3 DNA reads TGTGCCAGCCCCTTTGCAGGGGAGAGCGAGCAGTACTTC.

This sequence joins TRBV7-9 and TRBJ2-1, with TRBD2 identical over 8 bases. Germline V gene data show CDR1 as SEHNR and CDR2 as FQNEAQ (reference sequence). V lost 5 bases, J lost 2 bases, and 8 bases stayed unmatched. The CDR3 consists of 16 residues. CDR3 amino acids: CASSHRLASTYNEQFF. CDR3 nucleotides: TGTGCCAGCAGCCATCGACTAGCGAGCACCTACAATGAGCAGTTCTTC.

The chain carries TRBV2 and TRBJ1-3, with D unresolved. Trimming shortened V by 5 bases and J by 0 bases, and 11 bases separated the two germline ends. Germline V lookup: CDR1 SNHLY, CDR2 FYNNEI. The CDR3 contains 15 residues. The CDR3 protein is CASSSPGLSGNTIYF. The CDR3 DNA follows: TGTGCCAGCAGTAGCCCCGGACTCTCTGGAAACACCATATATTTT.

With regard to this clonotype: Relative to the germline gene, one junction end is altered; a read error may explain this. CDR3 amino acids: CARSQGTLPGETQYF. The CDR3 nucleotides read TGCGCCCGCAGCCAAGGGACTCTCCCCGGCGAGACCCAGTACTTC. The V call is TRBV4-3, the J call TRBJ2-5, with a weak D call TRBD2 (6 bases). Germline V lookup: CDR1 LGHNA, CDR2 YSLEER. This CDR3 has 15 amino acids.

A few counts support this clonotype. The chain carries TRBV3-1 and TRBJ2-1; 7 positions agree with TRBD1. CDR3 length: 15 amino acids. Germline-derived CDR1 and CDR2 are LGHDT and YNNKEL (reference sequence). Unmatched junction bases numbered 6, after V lost 0 bases and J lost 7 bases. CDR3 amino acids: CASSQDDLQGNEQFF. CDR3 bases: TGTGCCAGCAGCCAAGATGATTTACAGGGGAATGAGCAGTTCTTC.

The table lists this clonotype with many counts. This CDR3 reads CASSPRDRGDEKLFF. The CDR3 coding sequence is TGTGCCAGCAGCCCGCGGGACAGGGGAGATGAAAAACTGTTTTTT. V and J are TRBV7-9 and TRBJ1-4, with TRBD1 matching over 10 bases. The CDR3 loop spans 15 amino acids. V gave up 5 bases and J gave up 6 bases; unmatched junction bases: 6. CDR1 and CDR2 (germline): SEHNR, FQNEAQ (reference sequence).

The genes are TRBV5-1 and TRBJ2-1; D is unclear. CDR1 is SGHRS, CDR2 YFSETQ, per germline. V shed 4 bases and J shed 9 bases, with 14 bases lying between them. The CDR3 extends over 13 amino acids. The CDR3 protein is CASSPPTWTEQFF. For the CDR3, the DNA is TGCGCCAGCAGCCCGCCCACATGGACTGAGCAGTTCTTC. Full variable domain (remainder filled in from reference TRBV5-1 and TRBJ2-1): KAGVTQTPRYLIKTRGQQVTLSCSPISGHRSVSWYQQTPGQGLQFLFEYFSETQRNKGNFPGRFSGRQFSNSRSEMNVSTLELGDSALYLCASSPPTWTEQFFGPGTRLTVL.

This clonotype appeared a few times. The rearrangement uses TRBV6-1 and TRBJ2-1; 7 positions agree with TRBD1. V gave up 0 bases and J gave up 5 bases; unmatched junction bases: 7. Germline CDR1 MNHNS, CDR2 SASEGT. The CDR3 spans 16 residues. The CDR3 DNA reads as TGTGCCAGCAGTGAAGCTTCAGGGGGTCTTAACAATGAGCAGTTCTTC. It is translated as CASSEASGGLNNEQFF.

The chain links TRBV27 to TRBJ2-2; D assignment may be TRBD1 or TRBD2 (5 bases each). Trimming took off 6 bases at V and 2 bases at J, with 13 bases between the two ends. Germline CDR1 and CDR2: MNHEY and SMNVEV (reference sequence). The CDR3 totals 15 residues. CDR3 in DNA: TGTGCCAGCAGGGGACCGGAGATCAACACCGGGGAGCTGTTTTTT. Protein sequence: CASRGPEINTGELFF.

Ten or more counts support this clonotype. The gene calls are TRBV28 and TRBJ2-5; 11 bases are a match to TRBD2. This CDR3 contains 18 residues. J gave up 5 bases and V 4 bases, and 15 bases lay outside the gene matches. Germline values: CDR1 MDHEN, CDR2 SYDVKM. The CDR3 DNA follows: TGTGCCAGCAGTTATACTAGCGGGAGAGCGGGGGTGCGGGAGACCCAGTACTTC. Its protein is CASSYTSGRAGVRETQYF.

This clonotype occurred a few times. This chain uses TRBV6-2 or TRBV6-3 with TRBJ1-1; a weak D match, TRBD1 (5 bases). Trimming removed 1 base at V and 0 bases at J, with 18 bases between. This CDR3 comprises 18 residues. Germline V gives CDR1 MNHEY, CDR2 SVGEGT. The CDR3, as DNA: TGTGCCAGCAGTTACTTGGACAAACTCCTGACTCTGAACACTGAAGCTTTCTTT. Translated, it gives CASSYLDKLLTLNTEAFF.

This clonotype was seen a few times. The chain recombines TRBV7-9 with TRBJ2-1, with 8 nucleotides matching TRBD2. Trimming cost V 5 bases and J 4 bases; bases outside gene matches: 10. The CDR3 has 16 amino acids. Germline V lookup: CDR1 SEHNR, CDR2 FQNEAQ (reference sequence). In DNA form, the CDR3 reads TGTGCCAGCAGCCCGCGCCCGGGACTAGGATACAATGAGCAGTTCTTC. Amino acid sequence: CASSPRPGLGYNEQFF.

This clonotype was seen many times. The V gene is TRBV4-1, the J gene TRBJ1-2; TRBD1 matches 8 bases. The CDR3 sequence is 17 residues long. Trimming at V came to 0 bases and at J to 2 bases, leaving 8 bases not matched to a gene. Germline V gene data show CDR1 as MGHRA and CDR2 as YSYEKL. In DNA form, the CDR3 reads TGCGCCAGCAGCCAAGAATCAGGACAGGGCCCCAACTATGGCTACACCTTC. It codes for CASSQESGQGPNYGYTF.

The V and J genes are TRBV7-9 and TRBJ1-1; no clear D gene. V was clipped by 5 bases and J by 7 bases, with 11 bases between them. Germline V gene sequence: CDR1 SEHNR, CDR2 FQNEAQ (reference sequence). The CDR3 has 12 amino acids. The CDR3, as DNA: TGTGCCAGCAGCACACTGGACGGTGAAGCTTTCTTT. Encoded protein: CASSTLDGEAFF. Full variable domain (rest looked up from reference TRBV7-9 and TRBJ1-1): DTGVSQNPRHKITKRGQNVTFRCDPISEHNRLYWYRQTLGQGPEFLTYFQNEAQLEKSRLLSDRFSAERPKGSFSTLEIQRTEQGDSAMYLCASSTLDGEAFFGQGTRLTVV.

This sequence joins TRBV7-6 and TRBJ2-2, with TRBD2 identical over 10 bases. The germline CDR1 and CDR2 sequences are SGHVS and FNYEAQ. V trimming: 5 bases; J trimming: 4 bases; junction bases outside the gene matches: 4. The CDR3 contains 15 residues. CDR3 region: CASSTGLAFTGELFF. The CDR3 nucleotides read TGTGCCAGCAGCACGGGACTAGCGTTCACCGGGGAGCTGTTTTTT.

This clonotype was seen a handful of times. The rearrangement uses TRBV28 and TRBJ2-7; 12 nucleotides line up with TRBD1. This CDR3 region has 13 residues. After removal of 10 bases from V and 5 bases from J, the junction contained 6 bases not matched to a gene. Per the germline V gene, CDR1 is MDHEN and CDR2 is SYDVKM. CDR3 in DNA: TGTGCCACCAGGGACAGGGGGCTCCACGAGCAGTACTTC. As protein: CATRDRGLHEQYF.

A note on this clonotype: An end of the junction differs from the germline gene, which may be a read error. The chain couples TRBV10-3 to TRBJ1-1; weak D call: TRBD1 (5 bases). CDR3 length: 17 residues. Germline V gene data show CDR1 as ENHRY and CDR2 as SYGVKD. CDR3 sequence: CAISESRGIGVNTKAFF. The CDR3 DNA reads TGTGCCATCAGTGAGTCGCGGGGGATAGGAGTGAACACTAAAGCTTTCTTT.

The V gene is TRBV7-9, the J gene TRBJ2-2; TRBD2 aligns across 8 bases. Germline CDR1 is SEHNR and CDR2 is FQNEAQ (reference sequence). The CDR3 consists of 19 residues. V was clipped by 1 base and J by 2 bases; unmatched bases: 12. CDR3 sequence: CASSLVGISGMNNTGELFF. CDR3 in DNA: TGTGCCAGCAGCTTAGTAGGCATTAGCGGGATGAATAACACCGGGGAGCTGTTTTTT.

This chain connects TRBV27 to TRBJ1-5; 9 positions agree with TRBD1. V dropped 6 bases and J dropped 7; count of bases not matched to a gene: 7. Germline values: CDR1 MNHEY, CDR2 SMNVEV (reference sequence). CDR3 length equals 14 residues. The CDR3 bases are TGTGCCAGCAGATCGACAGGGGGAAGCCAGCCCCAGCATTTT. This translates into CASRSTGGSQPQHF.

The chain uses TRBV12-3 or TRBV12-4 and TRBJ2-2; 8 bases align to TRBD1. The CDR3 extends over 13 amino acids. The trim removed 6 bases at V and 6 bases at J, leaving 3 bases unmatched. The CDR3 is CASRPTGAGELFF. Written as DNA, the CDR3 is TGTGCCAGCAGGCCGACAGGGGCCGGGGAGCTGTTTTTT.

This clonotype has just a few counts. The chain recombines TRBV6-5 with TRBJ1-4; no definite D call. In germline, CDR1 is MNHEY, CDR2 SVGAGI. Trimming cost V 6 bases and J 0 bases, with 17 bases left between them. This CDR3 is 17 amino acids long. In DNA form, the CDR3 reads TGTGCCAGCAGACCTCGTTTGGTTGGAGCAACTAATGAAAAACTGTTTTTT. Encoded protein: CASRPRLVGATNEKLFF.

In regard to this clonotype: Lacking the conserved final phenylalanine or tryptophan, this CDR3 likely reflects a read error. This chain joins TRBV18 and TRBJ2-3, with D possibly being TRBD1 or TRBD2 (5 bases each). Between the trimmed V and J ends, which lost 3 bases and 0 bases, there was a span of 10 bases. The CDR3 runs 15 residues. Germline V gene sequence: CDR1 KGHSH, CDR2 LQKENI. CDR3 residues: CASSPPGRSTDTQYI. Written as DNA, the CDR3 is TGTGCCAGCTCACCCCCGGGGCGCAGCACAGATACGCAGTATATT.

This clonotype was detected ten times or more. V is TRBV30 and J is TRBJ2-1, with a tentative D call TRBD2 (5 bases). Per the germline V gene, CDR1 is GTSNPN and CDR2 is SVGIG (reference sequence). The CDR3 runs 14 residues. V gave up 7 bases and J gave up 0 bases, with 13 bases separating them. This CDR3 reads CAYQTISSYNEQFF. CDR3 coding DNA: TGTGCCTACCAGACTATAAGCTCCTACAATGAGCAGTTCTTC.

This clonotype has at least ten counts. The CDR3 DNA sequence: TGTGCCAGCAGTGACTCAGGACGGACAGACCTGAACACTGAAGCTTTCTTT. It translates to CASSDSGRTDLNTEAFF. V is TRBV25-1 and J is TRBJ1-1, with a possible D match to TRBD1 (6 bases). Germline CDR1 MGHDK, CDR2 SYGVNS. V lost 3 bases to trimming and J lost 0 bases, with 17 bases between them. CDR3 length: 17 residues.

The chain is built from TRBV28 and TRBJ1-1, with D possibly being TRBD1 (6 bases). Germline values: CDR1 MDHEN, CDR2 SYDVKM. The CDR3 runs 13 residues. V was shortened by 3 bases and J by 11 bases, with 16 bases between the two germline ends. The CDR3 loop is CASSFWGLPGAFF. The CDR3 coding sequence is TGTGCCAGCAGTTTTTGGGGGCTTCCGGGGGCTTTCTTT.

This clonotype was counted only a few times. V usage is TRBV6-2 or TRBV6-3 and J usage is TRBJ2-3, with TRBD2 matching 12 bases. The CDR3 runs 15 residues. Germline V lookup: CDR1 MNHEY, CDR2 SVGEGT. V dropped 7 bases and J dropped 6; count of bases not matched to a gene: 8. The CDR3 region has the DNA TGTGCCAGCACCCTACTAGCGGGGGGAGCTGATACGCAGTATTTT. Residues: CASTLLAGGADTQYF.

The chain employs TRBV7-9 and TRBJ2-1; no clear D. This CDR3 has 12 residues. With 2 bases removed from V and 7 bases from J, the gap between germline ends came to 6 bases. The germline V gene encodes CDR1 SEHNR and CDR2 FQNEAQ (reference sequence). The CDR3 DNA sequence: TGTGCCAGCAGCTTATTATTGAATGAGCAGTTCTTC. Its protein is CASSLLLNEQFF.